This TCR beta chain originates from a study of cytomegalovirus exposure and HLA in healthy donors (TCRdb year 2017). About the study as a whole: An earlier analysis of 550 to 700 of the donors reported about 250 Gb of sequence data and some 120 million unique TCR beta sequences from about 179 million T cells. Approximately 300 gigabases of sequencing data and 91 million or so unique TCR sequences made up an early release that covered nearly 650 HLA-typed donors. Of the approximately 400 genotyped donors, about 84% fell in the genetic ancestry cluster associated with self-reported Caucasian donors. The aim of the study was to test whether cataloging public T cell receptors could identify signatures of past pathogen exposure. The study profiled the T cell repertoires of some 610 subjects by immunosequencing and related them to cytomegalovirus serostatus. In addition to the first cohort of 650 to 800 subjects, a separate validation cohort of approximately 120 different subjects was used. To predict cytomegalovirus infection status, the study brought together high-throughput TCR immunosequencing, statistical association of individual TCRs with disease status, and machine learning. A later analysis re-analyzed previously published TCR beta repertoires from about 600 donors and added high-resolution HLA genotyping to study TCR occurrence patterns. In the later analysis, no new phenotypic data were used to find candidate immune exposures; instead, reliance was placed on TCR beta sequences and their occurrence across donors. An earlier analysis of several hundred of the donors applied high-throughput TCR beta sequencing to assess whether each TCR beta V gene segment acted as functional or pseudogenic. Donor age, sex, ethnicity and CMV serostatus were compiled together with the repertoire data. In a later genetic analysis, genome-wide SNP genotypes for about 55% of the roughly 700 donors were used, and that subset was treated as a discovery cohort. All discovery cohort repertoires had been generated using a single sequencing platform. HLA typing included class I and class II loci at four-digit resolution. The number of donors typed differed by locus, with 629-630 for A, B, C, DRB1 and DQB1, more than 500 for DQA1, under 610 for DPA1, and over 400 for DPB1. Because of strong linkage in the cohort, four or five DR-DQ haplotypes were treated as single units for association and clustering. Among some 400 genotyped donors of the cohort, an average of approximately 230,000 unique TCR beta nucleotide sequences were sequenced per donor, roughly 20% of them non-productive. Study-wide findings and limitations: It was suggested by the authors that the approach could potentially be generalized to other disease states and immunological phenotypes. For the cohort, immune exposure information was limited to CMV serostatus. In a later genetic analysis, fewer N-insertions in productive TCRs were reported among donors in an Asian-associated ancestry cluster than the roughly 700-donor mean. Linkage disequilibrium might explain the correlated functional status among segregating V segments, but an unknown experimental factor could not be ruled out. Specific HLA alleles were associated with 18,000 or so TCR beta sequences at a false discovery rate of 0.05 in a later analysis. The study listed over 150 TCR beta chains as associated with cytomegalovirus. HLA typing was unavailable for some donors at each locus, so association tests used only the typed subset. A further reported finding was that TCR beta sequences accurately predicted the HLA-A and HLA-B alleles for most subjects in the first cohort. This cohort had only TCR beta chains sequenced, and the lack of alpha or paired-chain data limited which features could be detected. When HLA alleles, especially DR and DQ, strongly co-occurred, attributing TCR associations to individual alleles was difficult. Presence/absence analyses assumed roughly uniform sequencing depth across donors, an assumption that may not hold. A group of highly shared sequence variants was considered likely to be a technical artifact of the sequencing pipeline. Some IMGT-functional V segments, including TRBV6-2 and TRBV6-3, could not be distinguished by the 87-base-pair reads and were therefore excluded. A later genetic analysis associated a missense DCLRE1C variant with V-gene and J-gene trimming of TCR beta chains, and an independent cohort replicated the association. In an earlier analysis of more than 450 of the donors, most TCR beta V segments were observed in productive rearrangements about 90% or about 30% of the time, broadly matching IMGT annotations. In a later analysis, several top co-occurrence clusters were reported to appear linked to parvovirus B19, influenza, CMV and Epstein-Barr virus. A later analysis found that HLA-associated TCR beta chains were more clonally expanded and had lower generation probabilities than equally common non-associated chains. A later analysis found that most CMV-associated TCR beta chains appeared HLA-restricted, with HLA associations seemingly driven largely by CMV exposure. While some public TCRs were present in many individuals, most TCR sequences turned up only very rarely across donors. Because counts were too low, more than 15 rarely observed V segments, including chromosome 9 orphons, were excluded from the earlier analysis of several hundred of the donors. In vitro tests confirmed that a few of the cytomegalovirus-associated TCR beta chains recognize cytomegalovirus antigens. The classifier was reported to diagnose cytomegalovirus status with high specificity and sensitivity in both the original and validation cohorts. A later analysis found that TCR association rates varied across HLA loci, with DRB1 alleles showing the most associated TCRs and HLA-C alleles the fewest.

CDR3 length: 17 amino acids, cysteine to phenylalanine. Solely the CDR3 DNA is kept, with 51 bases framed from the first base. From the germline V gene, CDR1 is LGHNA and CDR2 is YNFKEQ. Trimming costs V 4 bases and J 0 bases, and their ends lie 15 bases apart. Details on this clone: What this receptor recognizes is not known. No quality values exist for individual bases; no much larger clone is one base distant.

Libraries were constructed by the immunoSEQ multiplex PCR assay. For the multiplex PCR, a mixture combining 60 forward primers for TCR Vbeta segments and 13 reverse primers for TCR Jbeta segments was used. The CDR3 region of rearranged TCR beta genes was amplified from genomic DNA by a multiplex PCR assay. The Illumina HiSeq System was used to sequence the amplified TCR beta libraries as 87-base-pair reads. As for the authors' bioinformatics: Across the 500 to 750 repertoires, a later analysis counted some 80 million unique TCR beta chains, some 11 million of which were shared by at least two donors. Raw reads were error-corrected and collapsed into unique sequences by a nearest-neighbor algorithm in which closely related sequences were merged to remove PCR and sequencing errors. V, D and J gene segments were assigned by aligning CDR3 sequences to IMGT reference sequences. For a sequence to be retained, at least a six-nucleotide match to both a V gene segment and a J gene segment was required. Rearrangements were classified as productive when the CDR3 lacked stop codons and remained in frame with V and J, and all other rearrangements were classified as non-productive. Following IMGT convention, CDR3 was defined as the stretch from the second conserved V-encoded cysteine up to the conserved J-encoded phenylalanine. In an earlier analysis of around 570 of the donors, sequences lacking an unambiguous match to a single V gene segment were excluded. An earlier analysis of several hundred of the donors classified V segments as functional when productive rearrangements were above 56.7% and as segregating when the standard deviation between donors was above 5%. A statistical classification framework was built to diagnose cytomegalovirus status from the catalog of TCR beta chain sequences. In a later analysis, V and J genes were assigned by comparing TCR nucleotide sequences against IMGT/GENE-DB human TR gene sequences. A later analysis assigned CDR3 sequences and most-parsimonious VDJ recombination scenarios with the TCRdist pipeline. In a later analysis, each TCR beta chain was defined by its CDR3 amino acid sequence together with its V-gene family, and reads lacking a unique V-gene family were excluded. As a way to deal with suspected cross-contamination and a sequencing artifact, a later analysis dropped 450 to 700 nucleotide sequences that were highly shared and had low generation probability. A later analysis calculated a clonal expansion index for each public chain from normalized within-repertoire ranks of inferred template counts. A later analysis computed generation probabilities with a VDJ recombination model fitted to out-of-frame rearrangements, and checked the results against IGoR. Hypergeometric tests were used in a later analysis to score TCR-TCR, TCR-HLA and TCR-CMV co-occurrence, with a repertoire-size bias correction applied to the TCR pairs. False discovery rates were estimated in a later analysis by permuting HLA or CMV assignments 20 times. In a later analysis, co-occurring TCRs were grouped using DBSCAN, and TCRdist sequence similarity was added for clustering within HLA-allele-positive subsets. Repertoires with fewer than 30,000 or more than 120,000 public chains were left out of co-occurrence clustering, as were several repertoires with anomalous nucleotide sharing. What TCRdb holds here is the immuneACCESS table cut down to in-frame rearrangements. Part of the clones is not present; checked against another copy, under half of the missing clones reflect an unresolved V gene, and the others are unexplained. V and J calls and clone size are as listed in that table; D and trimming were resolved from the DNA. The sample has 200,000 or so clones on record, 80% to 90% of them singletons. 2.9% of the sample belongs to the ten largest clones.

In total, fewer than 750 healthy bone marrow donors made up the cohort. At the time of sampling, every cohort member was nominally healthy, though immune exposures that went unrecorded were likely present. The donor was CMV seronegative and belonged to the group of 380 or so seronegative cohort members. Each donor provided a peripheral blood sample, and peripheral blood mononuclear cells were used for TCR beta sequencing. The Qiagen DNeasy Blood Extraction Kit was used to extract genomic DNA from the blood cell samples. The specimen was PBMCs. The origin of this receptor is a man between 25 and 39 years old in good health and CMV-seronegative. The sequence links TRBV4-2 to TRBJ1-4, with the identity of the D gene unclear. The bases read TGTGCCAGCAGCCCCTTGACCATTGGAGCAACTAATGAAAAACTGTTTTTT. This gives the protein CASSPLTIGATNEKLFF.